This T cell receptor (beta chain) comes out of a study of shared clonotypes between healthy human individuals. Turning to the study itself: Per-donor plates numbered three CD4 naive, three CD4 memory, two CD8 naive and one CD8 memory. Study-wide points: Even with large depth, rarefaction showed that sorted-subset sequencing was incomplete. When naive CD4 clonotypes were compared across several donors, 4% to 5.5% were shared.

Trimming removed 4 bases from V and 0 bases from J, with 10 bases in between. The CDR3 is 15 residues long. Germline-derived CDR1 and CDR2 are MDHEN and SYDVKM. Negatively enriched CD4+ T cells were divided by CD45RA into naive and memory. As to this clone: Its specificity is not known.

Using immunoSEQ multiplex PCR, the repertoire was profiled, and TCRdb retains in-frame clones only, with some absent. Of roughly 2.2 million clones listed, approximately 95% are singletons. The sequence came from a man between 18 and 35 years old in good health. Some clones in this sample may be carry-over from other donors' samples. V usage is TRBV28 and J usage is TRBJ2-1; the D is unclear. The sample taken for sequencing was naive CD4+ T cells from PBMCs. Regarding subset: CD45RA+ positively selected. The CDR3 nucleotides read TGTGCCAGCAGTTACTACTCCAGCTCCTACAATGAGCAGTTCTTC. This codes for CASSYYSSSYNEQFF.